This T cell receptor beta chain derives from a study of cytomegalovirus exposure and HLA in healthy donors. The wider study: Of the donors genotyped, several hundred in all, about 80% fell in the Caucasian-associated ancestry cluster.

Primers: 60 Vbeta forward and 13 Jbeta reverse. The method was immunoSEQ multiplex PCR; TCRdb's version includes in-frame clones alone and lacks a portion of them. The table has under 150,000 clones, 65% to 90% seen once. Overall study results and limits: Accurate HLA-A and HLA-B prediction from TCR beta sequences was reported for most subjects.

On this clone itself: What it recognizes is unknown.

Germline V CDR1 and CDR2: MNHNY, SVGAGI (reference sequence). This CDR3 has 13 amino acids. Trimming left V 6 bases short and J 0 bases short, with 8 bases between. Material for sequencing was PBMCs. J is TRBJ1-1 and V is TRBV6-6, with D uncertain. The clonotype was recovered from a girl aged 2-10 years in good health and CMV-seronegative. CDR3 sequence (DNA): TGTGCCAGCAGGCCCACATTGAACACTGAAGCTTTCTTT. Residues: CASRPTLNTEAFF.